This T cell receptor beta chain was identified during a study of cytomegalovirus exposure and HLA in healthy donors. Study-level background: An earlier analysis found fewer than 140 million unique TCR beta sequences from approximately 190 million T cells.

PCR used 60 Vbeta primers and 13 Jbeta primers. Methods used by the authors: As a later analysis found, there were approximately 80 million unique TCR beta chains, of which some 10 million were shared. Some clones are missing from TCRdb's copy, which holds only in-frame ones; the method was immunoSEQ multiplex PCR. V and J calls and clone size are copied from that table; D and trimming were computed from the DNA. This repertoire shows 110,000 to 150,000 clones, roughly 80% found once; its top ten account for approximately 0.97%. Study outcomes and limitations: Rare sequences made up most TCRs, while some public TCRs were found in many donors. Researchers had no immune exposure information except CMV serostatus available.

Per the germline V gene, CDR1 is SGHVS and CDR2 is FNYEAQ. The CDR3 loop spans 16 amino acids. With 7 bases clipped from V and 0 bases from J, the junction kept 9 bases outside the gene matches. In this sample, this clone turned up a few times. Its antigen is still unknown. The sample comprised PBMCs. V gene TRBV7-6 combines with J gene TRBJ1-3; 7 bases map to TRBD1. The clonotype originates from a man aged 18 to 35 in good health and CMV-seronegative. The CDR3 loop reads CASKSTTGSSGNTIYF. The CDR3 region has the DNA TGTGCCAGCAAATCAACGACAGGGAGCTCTGGAAACACCATATATTTT.